This T cell receptor (beta chain) was recorded in a study of blood T cell repertoires in COVID-19. Study details: Donors in the United States, Italy and Spain gave samples during acute or convalescent COVID-19.

Enrolled during active infection, Seattle patients were then followed longitudinally. The authors' processing: Quantification of nucleated cells was approximated via reference gene primer amplification. The table came from immunoSEQ multiplex PCR; TCRdb's copy has only in-frame clones and leaves some out. The DNA was the basis for D and trimming; V, J and clone size are from that table. Of 150,000 to 200,000 clones in the sample, about 80% were seen once. Trimming removed 7 bases at V and 4 bases at J, with 20 bases between. CDR1 is MNHEY, CDR2 SVGAGI, per germline. This CDR3 has 15 residues. The rearrangement uses TRBV6-5 and TRBJ2-7; perhaps TRBD2 as D (5 bases). Specimen: peripheral blood. This receptor was obtained from a woman aged 35 to 49 with COVID-19, enrolled during active disease. CDR3 region: CASTPGGGTKYEQYF. In DNA, the CDR3 is TGTGCCAGCACCCCTGGAGGAGGAACTAAATACGAGCAGTACTTC.